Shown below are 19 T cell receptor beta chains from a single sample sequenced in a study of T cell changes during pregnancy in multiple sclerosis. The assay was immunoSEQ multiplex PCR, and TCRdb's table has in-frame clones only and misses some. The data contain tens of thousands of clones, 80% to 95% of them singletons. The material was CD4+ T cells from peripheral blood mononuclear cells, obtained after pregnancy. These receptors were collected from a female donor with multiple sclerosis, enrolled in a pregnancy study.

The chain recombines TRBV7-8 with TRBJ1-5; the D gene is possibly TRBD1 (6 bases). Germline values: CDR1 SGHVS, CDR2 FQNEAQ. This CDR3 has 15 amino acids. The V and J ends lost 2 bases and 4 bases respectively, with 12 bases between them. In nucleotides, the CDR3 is TGTGCCAGCAGCTTACTTGGGGGCGGAAATCAGCCCCAGCATTTT. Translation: CASSLLGGGNQPQHF.

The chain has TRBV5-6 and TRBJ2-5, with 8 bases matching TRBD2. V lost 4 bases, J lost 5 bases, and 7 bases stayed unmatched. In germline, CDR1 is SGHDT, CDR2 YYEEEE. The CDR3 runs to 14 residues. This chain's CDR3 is CASSPGTGGETQYF. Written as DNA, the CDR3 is TGTGCCAGCAGCCCCGGGACGGGAGGGGAGACCCAGTACTTC. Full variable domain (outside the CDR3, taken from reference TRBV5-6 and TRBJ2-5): DAGVTQSPTHLIKTRGQQVTLRCSPKSGHDTVSWYQQALGQGPQFIFQYYEEEERQRGNFPDRFSGHQFPNYSSELNVNALLLGDSALYLCASSPGTGGETQYFGPGTRLLVL.

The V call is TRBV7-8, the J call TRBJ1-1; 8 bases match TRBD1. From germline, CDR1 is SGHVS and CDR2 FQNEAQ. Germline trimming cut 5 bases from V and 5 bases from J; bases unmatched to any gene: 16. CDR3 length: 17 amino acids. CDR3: CASSPWTGNLRETEAFF. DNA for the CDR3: TGTGCCAGCAGCCCCTGGACAGGGAATCTCCGAGAAACTGAAGCTTTCTTT.

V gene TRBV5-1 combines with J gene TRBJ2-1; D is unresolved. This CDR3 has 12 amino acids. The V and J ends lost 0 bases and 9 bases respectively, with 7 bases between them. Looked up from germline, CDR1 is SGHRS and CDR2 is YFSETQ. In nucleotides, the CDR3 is TGCGCCAGCAGCTTGGGTCCTACTGAGCAGTTCTTC. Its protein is CASSLGPTEQFF.

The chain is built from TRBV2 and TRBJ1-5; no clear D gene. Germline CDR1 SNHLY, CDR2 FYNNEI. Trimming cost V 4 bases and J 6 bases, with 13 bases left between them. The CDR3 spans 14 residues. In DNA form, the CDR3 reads TGTGCCAGCAGTGTAGGAGGGCGGGTTCAGCCCCAGCATTTT. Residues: CASSVGGRVQPQHF.

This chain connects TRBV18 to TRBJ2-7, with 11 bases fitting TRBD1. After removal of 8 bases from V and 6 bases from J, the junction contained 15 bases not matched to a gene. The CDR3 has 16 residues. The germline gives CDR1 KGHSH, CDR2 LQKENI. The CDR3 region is CASRSNGTGGSGEQYF. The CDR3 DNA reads TGTGCCAGCCGTTCCAATGGGACAGGGGGGAGTGGCGAGCAGTACTTC.

CDR3 nucleotide sequence: TGTGCCACCCCGGGGACTAACCAAGAGACCCAGTACTTC. Protein: CATPGTNQETQYF. The chain uses TRBV6-6 and TRBJ2-5; 7 positions match TRBD2. Germline values: CDR1 MNHNY, CDR2 SVGAGI (reference sequence). The CDR3 is 13 residues long. V dropped 10 bases and J dropped 0; count of bases not matched to a gene: 5.

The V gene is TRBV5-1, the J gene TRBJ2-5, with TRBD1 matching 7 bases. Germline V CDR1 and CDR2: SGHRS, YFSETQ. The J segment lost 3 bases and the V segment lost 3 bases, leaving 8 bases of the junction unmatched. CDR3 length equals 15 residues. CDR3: CASSSLGQTEETQYF. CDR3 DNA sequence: TGCGCCAGCAGCTCTCTGGGACAGACAGAAGAGACCCAGTACTTC.

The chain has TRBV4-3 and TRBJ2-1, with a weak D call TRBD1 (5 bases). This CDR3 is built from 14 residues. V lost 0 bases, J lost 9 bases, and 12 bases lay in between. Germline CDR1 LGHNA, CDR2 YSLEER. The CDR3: CASSQEGLDLEQFF. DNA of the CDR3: TGCGCCAGCAGCCAAGAGGGGCTAGACCTTGAGCAGTTCTTC.

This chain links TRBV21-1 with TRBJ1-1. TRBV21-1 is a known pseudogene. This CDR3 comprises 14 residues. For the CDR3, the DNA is TGTGCCAGCGAGGGTCCTGGGAAACGTACTGAAGCTTTCTTT. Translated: CASEGPGKRTEAFF.

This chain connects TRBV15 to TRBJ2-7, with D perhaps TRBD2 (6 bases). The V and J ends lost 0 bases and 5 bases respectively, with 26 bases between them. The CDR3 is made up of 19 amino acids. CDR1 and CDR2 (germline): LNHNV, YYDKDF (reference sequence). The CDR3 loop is CATSRDPAPRGGSVHEQYF. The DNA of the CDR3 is TGTGCCACCAGCAGAGATCCGGCCCCAAGGGGAGGATCTGTCCACGAGCAGTACTTC.

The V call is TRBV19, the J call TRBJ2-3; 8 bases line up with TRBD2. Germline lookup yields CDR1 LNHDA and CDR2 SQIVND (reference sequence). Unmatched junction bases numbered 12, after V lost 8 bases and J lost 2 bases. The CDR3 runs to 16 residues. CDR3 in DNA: TGTGCCAGTTCCACTCTCCCGGGAGGGCTCACAGATACGCAGTATTTT. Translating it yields CASSTLPGGLTDTQYF.

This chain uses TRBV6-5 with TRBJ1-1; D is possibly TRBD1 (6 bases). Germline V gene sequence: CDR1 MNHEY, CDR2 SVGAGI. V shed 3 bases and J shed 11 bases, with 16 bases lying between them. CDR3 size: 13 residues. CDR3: CASSYSPGVWAFF. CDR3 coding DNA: TGTGCCAGCAGTTATTCTCCAGGGGTGTGGGCTTTCTTT.

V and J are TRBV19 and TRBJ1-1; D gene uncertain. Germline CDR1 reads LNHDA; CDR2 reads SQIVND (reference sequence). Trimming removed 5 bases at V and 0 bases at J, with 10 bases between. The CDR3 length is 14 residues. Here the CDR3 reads CASSPLELNTEAFF. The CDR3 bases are TGTGCCAGTAGTCCCTTAGAATTGAACACTGAAGCTTTCTTT.

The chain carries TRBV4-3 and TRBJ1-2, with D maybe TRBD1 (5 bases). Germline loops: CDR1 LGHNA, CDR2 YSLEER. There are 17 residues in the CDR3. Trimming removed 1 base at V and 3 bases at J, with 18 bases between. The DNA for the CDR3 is TGCGCCAGCAGCCAAGTTTGGGGGGACGGAGCTTACTATGGCTACACCTTC. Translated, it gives CASSQVWGDGAYYGYTF.

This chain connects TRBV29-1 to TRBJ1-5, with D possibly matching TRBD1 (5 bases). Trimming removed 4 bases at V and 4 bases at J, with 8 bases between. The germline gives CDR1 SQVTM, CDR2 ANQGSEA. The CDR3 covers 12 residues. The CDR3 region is CSVGSGNQPQHF. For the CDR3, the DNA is TGCAGCGTTGGTTCAGGGAATCAGCCCCAGCATTTT.

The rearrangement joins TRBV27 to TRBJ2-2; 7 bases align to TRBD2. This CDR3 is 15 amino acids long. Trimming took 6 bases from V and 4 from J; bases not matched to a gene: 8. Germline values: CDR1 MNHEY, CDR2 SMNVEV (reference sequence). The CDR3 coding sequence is TGTGCCAGCAGATTTCAGCGGGGCCTCACCGGGGAGCTGTTTTTT. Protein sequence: CASRFQRGLTGELFF.

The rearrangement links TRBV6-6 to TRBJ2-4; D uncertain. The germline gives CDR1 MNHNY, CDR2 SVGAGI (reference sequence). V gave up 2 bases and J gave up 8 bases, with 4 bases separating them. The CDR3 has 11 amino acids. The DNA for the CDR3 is TGTGCCAGCAGTTACACAGACATTCAGTACTTC. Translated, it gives CASSYTDIQYF.

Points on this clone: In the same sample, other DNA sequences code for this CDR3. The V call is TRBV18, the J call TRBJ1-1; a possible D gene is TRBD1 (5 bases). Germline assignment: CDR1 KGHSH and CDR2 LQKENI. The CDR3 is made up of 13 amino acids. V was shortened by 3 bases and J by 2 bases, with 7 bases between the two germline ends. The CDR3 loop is CASSPQGNTEAFF. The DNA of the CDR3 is TGTGCCAGCTCACCGCAGGGAAACACTGAAGCTTTCTTT.